Here is one TCR beta chain with its context. This sample stems from a study of blood T cell repertoires in COVID-19. Study as a whole: Sites across the United States, Italy and Spain contributed samples from acute and convalescent COVID-19. Sample material is recorded as cDNA or gDNA derived from T cells, B-cell-depleted T cells, or PBMCs.

CDR1 is GTSNPN and CDR2 is SVGIG in the germline V gene (reference sequence). The CDR3 runs to 12 residues. V was shortened by 4 bases and J by 8 bases, with 14 bases between the two germline ends. Authors' data handling: The authors estimated nucleated cell counts from reference gene primer amplification. Libraries were prepared by immunoSEQ multiplex PCR; TCRdb keeps only in-frame clonotypes and omits some of them. The DNA was the basis for D and trimming; V, J and clone size are from that table. The sample yields 300,000 or so clones, 65% to 85% seen once. The sequencing sample was made of peripheral blood. The sequence came from a woman aged 50 to 60 with acute or convalescent COVID-19. The rearrangement joins TRBV30 to TRBJ1-2; no clear D gene. The CDR3 coding sequence is TGTGCCTGGATAGGTGGACTTCGGGGCTACACCTTC. As protein: CAWIGGLRGYTF.